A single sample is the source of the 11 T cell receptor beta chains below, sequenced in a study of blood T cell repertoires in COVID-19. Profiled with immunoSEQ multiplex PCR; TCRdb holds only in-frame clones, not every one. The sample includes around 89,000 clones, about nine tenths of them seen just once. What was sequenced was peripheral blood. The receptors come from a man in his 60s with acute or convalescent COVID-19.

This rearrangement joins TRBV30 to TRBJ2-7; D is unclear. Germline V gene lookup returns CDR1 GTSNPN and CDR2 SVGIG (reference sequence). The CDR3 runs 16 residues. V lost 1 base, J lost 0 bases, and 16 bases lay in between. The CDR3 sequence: CAWSGMRLASSYEQYF. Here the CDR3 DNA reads TGTGCCTGGAGTGGCATGAGGCTGGCGAGCTCCTACGAGCAGTACTTC. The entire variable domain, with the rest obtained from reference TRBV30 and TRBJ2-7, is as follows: SQTIHQWPATLVQPVGSPLSLECTVEGTSNPNLYWYRQAAGRGLQLLFYSVGIGQISSEVPQNLSASRPQDRQFILSSKKLLLSDSGFYLCAWSGMRLASSYEQYFGPGTRLTVT.

The CDR3: CASKDRVYGYTF. The DNA for the CDR3 is TGTGCCAGCAAAGACAGGGTCTATGGCTACACCTTC. The chain uses TRBV19 and TRBJ1-2; 7 positions agree with TRBD1. The V gene's germline CDR1 is LNHDA and CDR2 SQIVND (reference sequence). The ends lost 9 bases at V and 4 bases at J; junction bases unmatched: 5. The CDR3 runs to 12 residues.

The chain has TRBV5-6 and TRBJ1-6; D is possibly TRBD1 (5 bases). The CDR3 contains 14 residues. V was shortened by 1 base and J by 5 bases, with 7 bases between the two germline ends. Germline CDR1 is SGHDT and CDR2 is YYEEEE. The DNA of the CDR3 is TGTGCCAGCAGCTTGTTCAGGGATAATTCACCCCTCCACTTT. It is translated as CASSLFRDNSPLHF.

CDR3 residues: CASSARSSGGSTDTQYF. The CDR3 region has the DNA TGCGCCAGCAGCGCCCGTTCTAGCGGGGGATCCACAGATACGCAGTATTTT. This chain links TRBV5-1 with TRBJ2-3; 10 bases fit TRBD2. V was clipped by 4 bases and J by 2 bases; unmatched bases: 10. Germline V gene lookup returns CDR1 SGHRS and CDR2 YFSETQ. The CDR3 loop spans 17 amino acids.

The CDR3 nucleotides read TGTGCCAGTAGCCCAACAGGGGGGATTACTGAAGCTTTCTTT. It translates to CASSPTGGITEAFF. The rearrangement joins TRBV19 to TRBJ1-1, with 8 bases lining up with TRBD1. CDR3 size: 14 residues. V trimming: 6 bases; J trimming: 5 bases; junction bases outside the gene matches: 8. CDR1 and CDR2 (germline): LNHDA, SQIVND (reference sequence).

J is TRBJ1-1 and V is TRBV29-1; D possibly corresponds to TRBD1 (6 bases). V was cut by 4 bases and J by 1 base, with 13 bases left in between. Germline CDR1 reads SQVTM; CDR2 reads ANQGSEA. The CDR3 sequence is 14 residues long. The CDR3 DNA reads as TGCAGCGTTGGACGACAGGCTAAGAACACTGAAGCTTTCTTT. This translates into CSVGRQAKNTEAFF.

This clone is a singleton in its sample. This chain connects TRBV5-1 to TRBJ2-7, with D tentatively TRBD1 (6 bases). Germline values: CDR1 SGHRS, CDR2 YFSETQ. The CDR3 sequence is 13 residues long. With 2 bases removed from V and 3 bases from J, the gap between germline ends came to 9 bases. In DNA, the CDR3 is TGCGCCAGCAGCTTTGACAGGCACTACGAGCAGTACTTC. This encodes CASSFDRHYEQYF.

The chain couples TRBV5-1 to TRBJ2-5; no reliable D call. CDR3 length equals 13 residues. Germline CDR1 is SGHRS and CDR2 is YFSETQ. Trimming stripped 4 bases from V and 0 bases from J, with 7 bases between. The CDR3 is CASSARYQETQYF. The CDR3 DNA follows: TGCGCCAGCAGCGCCCGGTACCAAGAGACCCAGTACTTC.

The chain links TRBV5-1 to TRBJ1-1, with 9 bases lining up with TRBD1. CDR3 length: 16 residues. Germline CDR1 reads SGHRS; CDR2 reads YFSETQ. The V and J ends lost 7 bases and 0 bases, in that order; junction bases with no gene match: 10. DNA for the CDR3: TGCGCCAGCCTCCTAGGACAGGGGTCTATGAACACTGAAGCTTTCTTT. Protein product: CASLLGQGSMNTEAFF.

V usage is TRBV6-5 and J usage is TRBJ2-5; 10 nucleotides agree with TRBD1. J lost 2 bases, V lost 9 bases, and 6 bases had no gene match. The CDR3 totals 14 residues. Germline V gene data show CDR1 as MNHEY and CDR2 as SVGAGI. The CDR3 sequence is CASGDRGLQETQYF. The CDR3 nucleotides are TGTGCCAGTGGGGACAGGGGCCTGCAAGAGACCCAGTACTTC.

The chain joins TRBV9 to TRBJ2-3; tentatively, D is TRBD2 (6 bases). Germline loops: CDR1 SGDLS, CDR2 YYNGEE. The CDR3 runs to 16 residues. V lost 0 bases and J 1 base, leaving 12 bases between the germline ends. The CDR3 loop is CASSVETGVGTDTQYF. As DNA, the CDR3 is TGTGCCAGCAGCGTAGAAACGGGAGTGGGCACAGATACGCAGTATTTT.